This T cell receptor (beta chain) was retrieved from a study of STAT5B mutations in CD4+ large granular lymphocyte leukemia. Study information: Cryopreserved patient cells were CD8-depleted, then anti-CD4 bead selected. Study-wide results and caveats: Top patient clones used TRBV06 genes more often: 8/27 versus 2/35 in controls.

As regards this clone: Antigen unknown.

The CDR3 consists of 14 residues. Germline V gene data show CDR1 as SQVTM and CDR2 as ANQGSEA. The trim removed 6 bases at V and 0 bases at J, leaving 8 bases unmatched. The method was immunoSEQ multiplex PCR; TCRdb's version includes in-frame clones alone and lacks a portion of them. The sample includes approximately 4,900 clones, about 91% seen only once; the top ten take around 80%. This receptor was obtained from a man aged 40-55 years with CD4+ T-cell large granular lymphocyte leukemia. The sequenced sample consisted of PBMCs. V is TRBV29-1 and J is TRBJ2-7; 7 bases fit TRBD1. CDR3 DNA sequence: TGCAGCGTGACCGACAGGGCCGGCTCCTACGAGCAGTACTTC. Translated, it gives CSVTDRAGSYEQYF.